This T cell receptor beta chain was documented in a study of blood T cell repertoires in COVID-19. This CDR3 region has 15 residues. V was trimmed by 3 bases and J by 3 bases, leaving 12 bases between them. CDR1 and CDR2 (germline): SEHNR, FQNEAQ (reference sequence). Using immunoSEQ multiplex PCR, the repertoire was profiled, and TCRdb retains in-frame clones only, with some absent. Among around 450,000 clones, more than 85% were seen once, and the ten largest hold around 4.5%. Sequencing was carried out using peripheral blood. The TCR sequence derives from a woman aged 25 to 39 with acute or convalescent COVID-19. The V and J genes are TRBV7-9 and TRBJ1-3, with a weak D call TRBD1 (6 bases). Here the CDR3 DNA reads TGTGCCAGCAGCTTCGCCTACAGGGATGGAAACACCATATATTTT. Its protein is CASSFAYRDGNTIYF.